This T cell receptor beta chain originates from a study of identical twins. The CDR3 is 15 residues long. V shed 4 bases and J shed 3 bases, with 14 bases lying between them. From germline, CDR1 is SGHRS and CDR2 YFSETQ. Study-level points and caveats: One should note that invariant MAIT and iNKT cells could partly confound zero-insertion analyses.

TCRdb used MiXCR to reprocess the 5' RACE reads, holding one entry per CDR3 protein. The sample lists hundreds of thousands of distinct CDR3 sequences; 7.1% were seen once. Notes on this clonotype: The antigen is undetermined.

This sample was also put to use in a study of yellow fever vaccine responses in identical twins.

Sequencing was performed on PBMCs. The clonotype was recovered from a young woman in good health. V is TRBV5-1 and J is TRBJ2-1; D gene unclear. The CDR3 protein is CASSPLAPGYNEQFF. CDR3 DNA sequence: TGCGCCAGCAGCCCACTCGCCCCAGGCTACAATGAGCAGTTCTTC.